These 24 T cell receptor beta chains were sequenced from one sample in a study of T cell repertoires in cytomegalovirus infection. TCRdb reprocessed the reads with MiXCR, giving one entry per CDR3 protein. The sample carries about 530,000 distinct CDR3 sequences, more than 25% recorded once. Sequencing was carried out using PBMCs. The receptors derive from a human donor in good health (CMV status not recorded). Some clones in this sample may be carry-over from other donors' samples.

The chain joins TRBV6-2 or TRBV6-3 to TRBJ2-7; 12 bases line up with TRBD2. V shed 8 bases and J 5 bases; nucleotides not matched to a gene: 7. From germline, CDR1 is MNHEY and CDR2 SVGEGT. This CDR3 spans 14 amino acids. The CDR3 is CASARTSGIHEQYV. The DNA for the CDR3 is TGTGCCAGCGCGAGGACTAGCGGGATCCACGAGCAGTACGTC.

The rearrangement links TRBV6-2 or TRBV6-3 to TRBJ1-5, with D perhaps TRBD1 (6 bases). The CDR3 contains 15 residues. Germline V gene data show CDR1 as MNHEY and CDR2 as SVGEGT. V was clipped by 4 bases and J by 3 bases, with 13 bases between them. The CDR3 DNA reads as TGTGCCAGCAGTTTGTGGGGGCGCACCAATCAGCCCCAGCATTTT. It yields the protein CASSLWGRTNQPQHF.

This clonotype was counted a few times. The V call is TRBV4-1, the J call TRBJ2-3; the match to TRBD2 covers 9 bases. Germline V lookup: CDR1 MGHRA, CDR2 YSYEKL. With 6 bases clipped from V and 0 bases from J, the junction kept 10 bases outside the gene matches. The CDR3 sequence is 17 residues long. In DNA form, the CDR3 reads TGCGCCAGCAGAATCGGGACTAGCCGGCTTAGCACAGATACGCAGTATTTT. This codes for CASRIGTSRLSTDTQYF.

The chain carries TRBV7-9 and TRBJ1-6; D is unclear. The CDR3 has 13 residues. Per the germline V gene, CDR1 is SEHNR and CDR2 is FQNEAQ (reference sequence). The V gene lost 4 bases and the J gene lost 10 bases, with 11 bases spanning the gap. CDR3 sequence reads: CASSSEAGSPLHF. The CDR3 region has the DNA TGTGCCAGCAGCTCCGAGGCGGGATCACCCCTCCACTTT. Using reference TRBV7-9 and TRBJ1-6 for the parts outside the CDR3, the full variable domain is DTGVSQNPRHKITKRGQNVTFRCDPISEHNRLYWYRQTLGQGPEFLTYFQNEAQLEKSRLLSDRFSAERPKGSFSTLEIQRTEQGDSAMYLCASSSEAGSPLHFGNGTRLTVT.

CDR3 region: CASMRGTSGAFYEQYV. The CDR3 coding sequence is TGTGCCAGCATGAGAGGAACTAGCGGGGCTTTCTACGAGCAGTACGTC. J is TRBJ2-7 and V is TRBV28, with 10 bases identical to TRBD2. CDR1 and CDR2 (germline): MDHEN, SYDVKM. V lost 7 bases and J lost 3; bases outside the gene matches: 12. The CDR3 sequence is 16 residues long.

This clonotype occurred once. A clone one base away is much larger, so this may be a read error. The genes are TRBV7-2 and TRBJ2-2; perhaps D is TRBD1 or TRBD2 (5 bases each). The CDR3 is 17 residues long. V was cut by 0 bases and J by 4 bases, with 15 bases left in between. The V gene's germline CDR1 is SGHTA and CDR2 FQGNSA. The CDR3 region is CASSLARRGRPTGELFF. CDR3 nucleotides: TGTGCCAGCAGCTTAGCGCGAAGGGGACGGCCCACCGGGGAGCTGTTTTTT.

In its sample, this clonotype was seen a few times. The chain carries TRBV28 and TRBJ1-5; D is perhaps TRBD1 (5 bases). Deletions cut 5 bases from V and 0 bases from J, with 11 bases between. The CDR3 is made up of 15 amino acids. Germline loops: CDR1 MDHEN, CDR2 SYDVKM. CDR3 bases: TGTGCCAGCAGTATCCAGGGTACTAGCAATCAGCCCCAGCATTTT. This translates into CASSIQGTSNQPQHF.

The V and J genes are TRBV29-1 and TRBJ2-5; D is perhaps TRBD1 (5 bases). The germline V gene encodes CDR1 SQVTM and CDR2 ANQGSEA. The V end lost 4 bases, the J end lost 3 bases, and 12 bases lay between the germline ends. CDR3 length: 13 residues. Here the CDR3 reads CSVANQGKETQYF. The CDR3 coding sequence is TGCAGCGTTGCCAATCAGGGTAAAGAGACCCAGTACTTC.

In this sample, this clonotype turned up a few times. The chain links TRBV29-1 to TRBJ1-1, with D perhaps TRBD1 (6 bases). The CDR3 length is 13 residues. Per the germline V gene, CDR1 is SQVTM and CDR2 is ANQGSEA. V was cut by 4 bases and J by 5 bases, with 14 bases left in between. CDR3 loop: CSVGEGGRTEAFF. CDR3 DNA: TGCAGCGTTGGGGAGGGGGGAAGGACTGAAGCTTTCTTT. The entire variable domain, with the rest obtained from reference TRBV29-1 and TRBJ1-1, is as follows: SAVISQKPSRDICQRGTSLTIQCQVDSQVTMMFWYRQQPGQSLTLIATANQGSEATYESGFVIDKFPISRPNLTFSTLTVSNMSPEDSSIYLCSVGEGGRTEAFFGQGTRLTVV.

This clonotype turned up a few times. The V gene is TRBV7-3, the J gene TRBJ2-3, with D unresolved. This CDR3 spans 19 amino acids. Trimming removed 4 bases at V and 0 bases at J, with 23 bases between. CDR1 and CDR2 (germline): SGHTA, FQGTGA. CDR3 sequence: CASSWSVARKNLSTDTQYF. For the CDR3, the DNA is TGTGCCAGCAGCTGGTCAGTAGCCAGGAAAAACCTTAGCACAGATACGCAGTATTTT.

CDR3 amino acids: CASSPRAGEAFVQYF. The CDR3, as DNA: TGTGCCAGCAGCCCCCGAGCGGGAGAGGCTTTCGTTCAGTACTTC. J is TRBJ2-4 and V is TRBV7-4, with 8 bases that match TRBD2. The CDR3 is 15 amino acids. Trimming took 5 bases from V and 11 from J; bases not matched to a gene: 14. Germline CDR1 reads SGHVT; CDR2 reads SQSDAQ. The entire variable domain, with the rest obtained from reference TRBV7-4 and TRBJ2-4, is as follows: GAGVSQSPRYKVAKRGRDVALRCDSISGHVTLYWYRQTLGQGSEVLTYSQSDAQRDKSGRPSGRFSAERPERSVSTLKIQRTEQGDSAVYLCASSPRAGEAFVQYFGAGTRLSVL.

This clonotype was seen only a few times. The rearrangement uses TRBV7-3 and TRBJ1-1; D unresolved. V lost 2 bases and J 5 bases, leaving 9 bases between the germline ends. Germline V CDR1 and CDR2: SGHTA, FQGTGA. The CDR3 is made up of 13 amino acids. CDR3 DNA: TGTGCCAGCAGCTTAGCCAGCACGACTGAAGCTTTCTTT. Its protein is CASSLASTTEAFF.

This clonotype has only a few counts. The chain employs TRBV10-2 and TRBJ2-1; 10 bases agree with TRBD2. The CDR3 has 15 residues. The germline V gene has CDR1 WSHSY and CDR2 SAAADI. The J segment lost 8 bases and the V segment lost 7 bases, leaving 11 bases of the junction unmatched. The CDR3 region is CASIKAGGPRYEQFF. The CDR3, as DNA: TGCGCCAGCATTAAAGCGGGAGGGCCGAGGTATGAGCAGTTCTTC.

This clonotype was counted once. The J gene is TRBJ2-7, the V gene TRBV6-2 or TRBV6-3; the match to TRBD2 covers 7 bases. The CDR3 sequence is 13 residues long. Germline V gene lookup returns CDR1 MNHEY and CDR2 SVGEGT. V gave up 4 bases and J gave up 4 bases; unmatched junction bases: 4. CDR3 in amino acids: CASSWTSVYEQYF. The CDR3 bases are TGTGCCAGCAGTTGGACTAGTGTGTACGAGCAGTACTTC.

The chain couples TRBV7-8 to TRBJ2-2, with 12 bases that match TRBD2. The CDR3 is 16 residues long. Germline V gene sequence: CDR1 SGHVS, CDR2 FQNEAQ. V gave up 5 bases and J gave up 3 bases; unmatched junction bases: 4. As DNA, the CDR3 is TGTGCCAGCAGCCCACCTAGCGGGAGGGACACCGGGGAGCTGTTTTTT. This sequence encodes CASSPPSGRDTGELFF.

The V gene is TRBV19, the J gene TRBJ2-1; D tentatively fits TRBD1 or TRBD2 (5 bases each). Germline V gene data show CDR1 as LNHDA and CDR2 as SQIVND (reference sequence). Between the trimmed V and J ends, which lost 6 bases and 1 base, there was a span of 10 bases. The CDR3 contains 14 residues. The chain's CDR3 is CASREWGSYNEQFF. The CDR3 nucleotides read TGTGCCAGTAGAGAGTGGGGGTCCTACAATGAGCAGTTCTTC.

V gene TRBV7-9 combines with J gene TRBJ2-3; 11 bases are a match to TRBD2. Losses at the gene ends were 11 bases for V and 1 base for J; bases not matched to a gene: 8. The CDR3 covers 15 residues. Per germline, CDR1 SEHNR and CDR2 FQNEAQ (reference sequence). The DNA for the CDR3 is TGTGCCTTAGCGGGAGGGCCTCTGGGCACAGATACGCAGTATTTT. This gives the protein CALAGGPLGTDTQYF.

This chain joins TRBV4-3 and TRBJ2-1, with 7 bases aligning to TRBD2. This CDR3 region has 13 residues. V shed 1 base, J shed 6 bases, and the junction held 0 bases outside the gene matches. Germline CDR1 reads LGHNA; CDR2 reads YSLEER. CDR3 region: CASSQASGNEQFF. CDR3 bases: TGCGCCAGCAGCCAAGCTAGCGGCAATGAGCAGTTCTTC.

This clonotype was counted a few times. This chain uses TRBV6-1 with TRBJ2-5; 8 bases are a match to TRBD1. Germline CDR1 MNHNS, CDR2 SASEGT. The CDR3 has 14 residues. V was pared by 8 bases and J by 8 bases, with 13 bases of the junction left unmatched. The CDR3 loop is CASRQNRGSRTQYF. The CDR3, as DNA: TGTGCCAGCCGACAGAACAGGGGGTCGAGAACCCAGTACTTC.

This clonotype was seen more than once but under ten times. V gene TRBV18 combines with J gene TRBJ1-1; 9 bases are a match to TRBD1. Germline CDR1 KGHSH, CDR2 LQKENI. V trimming: 0 bases; J trimming: 1 base; junction bases outside the gene matches: 9. The CDR3 length is 18 residues. CDR3: CASSPPRDRVTANTEAFF. The CDR3 DNA follows: TGTGCCAGCTCACCACCCCGGGACAGGGTTACGGCGAACACTGAAGCTTTCTTT. Full variable domain (remainder filled in from reference TRBV18 and TRBJ1-1): NAGVMQNPRHLVRRRGQEARLRCSPMKGHSHVYWYRQLPEEGLKFMVYLQKENIIDESGMPKERFSAEFPKEGPSILRIQQVVRGDSAAYFCASSPPRDRVTANTEAFFGQGTRLTVV.

The V call is TRBV28, the J call TRBJ2-7; 7 positions agree with TRBD1. The CDR3 loop spans 15 amino acids. Trimming took 6 bases from V and 0 from J; bases not matched to a gene: 8. Germline values: CDR1 MDHEN, CDR2 SYDVKM. In nucleotides, the CDR3 is TGTGCCAGCAGGGGGGAGACAGGGAGCTCCTACGAGCAGTACTTC. Translation gives CASRGETGSSYEQYF.

CDR3 loop: CATSGEGSGNQPQHF. The DNA of the CDR3 is TGTGCCACCAGTGGAGAAGGATCAGGCAATCAGCCCCAGCATTTT. V and J are TRBV24-1 and TRBJ1-5; D ambiguous. Germline V gene lookup returns CDR1 KGHDR and CDR2 SFDVKD. The CDR3 length is 15 residues. V lost 5 bases to trimming and J lost 2 bases, with 12 bases between them.

Concerning this clonotype: The conserved closing phenylalanine or tryptophan is absent in this CDR3, likely reflecting a read error. CDR3 DNA: TGTGCCAGCAGTCCACCCCCGTCAGGGGGCACGAACACTGAAGCTTTCTCT. It is translated as CASSPPPSGGTNTEAFS. The genes are TRBV27 and TRBJ1-1, with 8 bases that match TRBD1. In germline, CDR1 is MNHEY, CDR2 SMNVEV (reference sequence). The CDR3 extends over 17 amino acids. Losses at the gene ends were 5 bases for V and 1 base for J; bases not matched to a gene: 12.

V and J are TRBV10-3 and TRBJ1-1, with no clear D. The CDR3 has 15 amino acids. Germline V lookup: CDR1 ENHRY, CDR2 SYGVKD. V lost 7 bases, J lost 1 base, and 16 bases lay in between. This CDR3 is CAIIADGNKNTEAFF. In DNA form, the CDR3 reads TGTGCCATCATAGCAGATGGAAACAAGAACACTGAAGCTTTCTTT.